The 19 T cell receptor beta chains below all came from one sample that was sequenced in a study of T cell responses to AZD1222 COVID-19 vaccine. Repertoires were generated with immunoSEQ multiplex PCR, while TCRdb's copy carries only in-frame clones and drops some. The data contain 120,000 or so clones, around nine tenths of them singletons. The sample in question was peripheral blood, obtained on day 0 of AZD1222 vaccination. The receptor source for this set is an adult in good health.

V is TRBV19 and J is TRBJ2-7; 11 nucleotides agree with TRBD2. CDR3 size: 16 residues. Losses at the gene ends were 5 bases for V and 0 bases for J; bases not matched to a gene: 6. Germline CDR1 reads LNHDA; CDR2 reads SQIVND (reference sequence). The chain's CDR3 is CASSERTSGPSYEQYF. For the CDR3, the DNA is TGTGCCAGTAGTGAACGGACTAGCGGGCCCTCCTACGAGCAGTACTTC.

The V and J genes are TRBV7-9 and TRBJ2-5, with D maybe TRBD2 (6 bases). The CDR3 extends over 14 amino acids. Looked up from germline, CDR1 is SEHNR and CDR2 is FQNEAQ (reference sequence). Trimming took 6 bases from V and 1 from J, leaving 12 bases between them. CDR3 bases: TGTGCCAGCAGTCAGGCGACTAGCCAAGAGACCCAGTACTTC. Translation: CASSQATSQETQYF.

V is TRBV15 and J is TRBJ1-4; D may be TRBD1 (5 bases). Germline-derived CDR1 and CDR2 are LNHNV and YYDKDF (reference sequence). Trimming left V 0 bases short and J 8 bases short, with 7 bases between. The CDR3 is 13 residues long. CDR3 DNA sequence: TGTGCCACCAGCAGAGACAGGGTCGAAAAACTGTTTTTT. Translated: CATSRDRVEKLFF.

The genes are TRBV6-5 and TRBJ1-5, with unresolved D. Per the germline V gene, CDR1 is MNHEY and CDR2 is SVGAGI. There are 13 residues in the CDR3. Trimming pared 6 bases from V and 1 base from J, leaving 7 bases between. CDR3 DNA: TGTGCCAGCAGGGAGGTGAGCAATCAGCCCCAGCATTTT. Translating it yields CASREVSNQPQHF.

The sample holds a few counts of this clone. This CDR3 reads CASSSDTRFTGELFF. CDR3 sequence (DNA): TGTGCCAGCAGCTCGGACACCCGTTTCACCGGGGAGCTGTTTTTT. The V and J genes are TRBV11-2 and TRBJ2-2; weak D call: TRBD1 (5 bases). Germline CDR1 SGHAT, CDR2 FQNNGV. V was pared by 4 bases and J by 4 bases, with 13 bases between. CDR3 size: 15 residues.

This clone was recorded once. V usage is TRBV6-1 and J usage is TRBJ2-1; D not certain. The CDR3 spans 15 residues. V shed 0 bases and J shed 8 bases, with 14 bases lying between them. Germline CDR1 and CDR2: MNHNS and SASEGT. The CDR3 protein is CASSEAARPRDEQFF. DNA for the CDR3: TGTGCCAGCAGTGAAGCAGCGCGGCCTAGGGATGAGCAGTTCTTC.

This clone has a single count. V usage is TRBV29-1 and J usage is TRBJ2-7, with 9 bases matching TRBD2. Germline CDR1 is SQVTM and CDR2 is ANQGSEA. V lost 3 bases, J lost 7 bases, and 7 bases stayed unmatched. The length of the CDR3 is 13 residues. The CDR3 DNA reads TGCAGCGTTGAGGTTAGCGGGAGACGGGAGCAGTACTTC. Protein product: CSVEVSGRREQYF.

This chain joins TRBV3-1 (or the pseudogene TRBV3-2) and TRBJ2-4; D uncertain. The germline V gene has CDR1 LGHDT and CDR2 YNNKEL (reference sequence). V gave up 3 bases and J gave up 11 bases, with 8 bases separating them. The CDR3 spans 11 residues. The CDR3 here is CASSQGGLQYF. CDR3 sequence (DNA): TGTGCCAGCAGCCAGGGCGGTCTTCAGTACTTC.

The chain recombines TRBV7-3 with TRBJ2-3; TRBD2 agrees at 8 bases. This CDR3 region has 17 residues. Germline V CDR1 and CDR2: SGHTA, FQGTGA. Trimming at V came to 3 bases and at J to 0 bases, leaving 8 bases not matched to a gene. CDR3 in amino acids: CASSFHPGGQSTDTQYF. DNA for the CDR3: TGTGCCAGCAGCTTTCACCCGGGAGGGCAGAGCACAGATACGCAGTATTTT. The full variable domain, with the rest looked up from reference TRBV7-3 and TRBJ2-3, is GAGVSQTPSNKVTEKGKYVELRCDPISGHTALYWYRQSLGQGPEFLIYFQGTGAADDSGLPNDRFFAVRPEGSVSTLKIQRTERGDSAVYLCASSFHPGGQSTDTQYFGPGTRLTVL.

V and J are TRBV6-1 and TRBJ1-4; D remains ambiguous. V was pared by 0 bases and J by 7 bases, with 15 bases between. From germline, CDR1 is MNHNS and CDR2 SASEGT. CDR3 length: 16 amino acids. For the CDR3, the DNA is TGTGCCAGCAGTGAAGCGCAGCCTCGCCCGGGTGAAAAACTGTTTTTT. Protein sequence: CASSEAQPRPGEKLFF.

The chain is built from TRBV6-1 and TRBJ1-6; D perhaps matches TRBD1 (5 bases). The germline V gene encodes CDR1 MNHNS and CDR2 SASEGT. The CDR3 extends over 15 amino acids. V dropped 1 base and J dropped 9 bases, with 13 bases sitting between them. CDR3 in amino acids: CASSEDQGVGSPLHF. As DNA, the CDR3 is TGTGCCAGCAGTGAAGATCAGGGTGTGGGTTCACCCCTCCACTTT.

The rearrangement links TRBV30 to TRBJ2-2, with TRBD2 matching over 14 bases. Per germline, CDR1 GTSNPN and CDR2 SVGIG (reference sequence). This CDR3 spans 16 amino acids. After removal of 5 bases from V and 7 bases from J, the junction contained 9 bases not matched to a gene. The CDR3 loop is CAWARGLAGVIGELFF. In nucleotides, the CDR3 is TGTGCCTGGGCCCGGGGACTAGCGGGAGTTATCGGGGAGCTGTTTTTT.

A word on this clone: One junction end disagrees with the germline gene, perhaps due to a read error. The chain carries TRBV7-9 and TRBJ1-1; D unclear. The CDR3 is 12 amino acids. Germline loops: CDR1 SEHNR, CDR2 FQNEAQ (reference sequence). CDR3 residues: CASSLEALRLVF. The CDR3 DNA follows: TGTGCCAGCAGCTTAGAAGCCCTCCGCTTGGTCTTT.

The V call is TRBV21-1, the J call TRBJ1-6; the table's D call of TRBD1 was not tested on the DNA. TRBV21-1 constitutes a pseudogene. The CDR3 runs 19 residues. CDR3 nucleotides: TGTGCCAGCAGAGAAAGGACAGGGAGGTGGAGCTCCTATAATTCACCCCTCCACTTT. This sequence encodes CASRERTGRWSSYNSPLHF.

The chain has TRBV7-9 and TRBJ2-2; weak D call: TRBD1 (5 bases). This CDR3 region has 14 residues. Germline V CDR1 and CDR2: SEHNR, FQNEAQ (reference sequence). The germline V and J ends were trimmed by 5 bases and 7 bases, with 14 bases remaining between them. This CDR3 reads CASSGRTYRGELFF. In DNA, the CDR3 is TGTGCCAGCAGCGGACGGACATATCGCGGGGAGCTGTTTTTT.

This clone was found once. The V and J genes are TRBV10-2 and TRBJ2-7, with TRBD2 matching over 8 bases. J lost 5 bases, V lost 0 bases, and 9 bases had no gene match. The CDR3 totals 16 residues. CDR1 and CDR2 from the germline V gene are WSHSY and SAAADI. CDR3 residues: CASSESRGGRRHEQYF. Written as DNA, the CDR3 is TGCGCCAGCAGTGAGTCGAGGGGCGGGAGGAGACACGAGCAGTACTTC.

The gene calls are TRBV2 and TRBJ1-2; D gene uncertain. V was clipped by 8 bases and J by 4 bases, with 8 bases between them. Germline loops: CDR1 SNHLY, CDR2 FYNNEI. The CDR3 consists of 11 residues. The CDR3 region is CASLYVYGYTF. The DNA of the CDR3 is TGTGCCAGCCTGTACGTCTATGGCTACACCTTC.

The V and J genes are TRBV20-1 and TRBJ2-1; D remains ambiguous. The CDR3 length is 11 residues. V was cut by 3 bases and J by 10 bases, with 10 bases left in between. CDR1 is DFQATT and CDR2 is SNEGSKA in the germline V gene (reference sequence). CDR3 DNA sequence: TGCAGTGCTAGTGTCCTTTCAGAGCAGTTCTTC. Its translation: CSASVLSEQFF.

The V call is TRBV5-1, the J call TRBJ2-5, with D unresolved. The V and J ends lost 0 bases and 5 bases respectively, with 11 bases between them. The germline V gene has CDR1 SGHRS and CDR2 YFSETQ. The CDR3 is 14 residues long. DNA of the CDR3: TGCGCCAGCAGCTTGGGTGGCCCTGGGGAGACCCAGTACTTC. It translates to CASSLGGPGETQYF.